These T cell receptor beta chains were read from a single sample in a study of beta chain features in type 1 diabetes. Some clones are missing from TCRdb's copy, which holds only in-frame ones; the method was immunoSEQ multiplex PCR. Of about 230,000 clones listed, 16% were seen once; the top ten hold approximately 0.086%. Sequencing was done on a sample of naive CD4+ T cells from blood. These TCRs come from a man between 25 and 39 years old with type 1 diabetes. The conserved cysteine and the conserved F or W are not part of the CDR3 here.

ASSEVGGLETQY,TRBV25-1,TRBJ2-5
ASSLGDSGTDTQY,TRBV7-9,TRBJ2-3
ASRDRQGTDTQY,TRBV2,TRBJ2-3
ASSEAGSDEQY,TRBV25-1,TRBJ2-7
ASTTGLAAQETQY,TRBV6-5,TRBJ2-5
AWSIGIREANEKLF,TRBV30,TRBJ1-4
ASSQESPRGTVTDTQY,TRBV4-2,TRBJ2-3
ASSLSTLQETQY,TRBV9,TRBJ2-5
SVVPLLVSEAF,TRBV29-1,TRBJ1-1
ASSERQETETQY,TRBV2,TRBJ2-5
AINRGLGNEQF,TRBV10-3,TRBJ2-1
ASSDPPGDRTQY,TRBV2,TRBJ2-3
ASSLVRGQRRNIQY,TRBV11-2,TRBJ2-4
AWSAQPHEQF,TRBV30,TRBJ2-1
SVGGTETNEKLF,TRBV29-1,TRBJ1-4
ASSLGLAGGRYEQY,TRBV27,TRBJ2-7
ASSLAREAEAF,TRBV7-2,TRBJ1-1
ASSPRTQPYEQY,TRBV7-8,TRBJ2-7
SVEPGGETQY,TRBV29-1,TRBJ2-5
ASSVGYNEQF,TRBV11-2,TRBJ2-1
ASRQGAPEAF,TRBV2,TRBJ1-1
SVGWTVMNTEAF,TRBV29-1,TRBJ1-1
SVERLAGSQETQY,TRBV29-1,TRBJ2-5
ARTVGPLDGTEAF,TRBV2,TRBJ1-1
ASSTEADTQY,TRBV4-2,TRBJ2-3
SVASLYEQY,TRBV29-1,TRBJ2-7
AWRGQGIAEAF,TRBV30,TRBJ1-1
ASSQEFRKETQY,TRBV4-1,TRBJ2-5
ASSKAEPTNQPQH,TRBV21-1,TRBJ1-5
AWKEGTYEQY,TRBV30,TRBJ2-7
SVARDRGRAYEQY,TRBV29-1,TRBJ2-7
ASSTGGLKNYEQY,TRBV9,TRBJ2-7
ASSRRERGAF,TRBV7-6,TRBJ1-1
ASSDTSGRSNEQF,TRBV2,TRBJ2-1
AWGTGSKAF,TRBV30,TRBJ1-1
ASSLRLAGGSDTQY,TRBV7-3,TRBJ2-3
ASSLSDTQY,TRBV5-6,TRBJ2-3
SVVTDVVVQF,TRBV29-1,TRBJ2-1
ASSSPSGMDTDTQY,TRBV5-4,TRBJ2-3
SVDGGHHGELF,TRBV29-1,TRBJ2-2
ASSLGQGAWDTQY,TRBV7-6,TRBJ2-3
ASSLLRGEKLF,TRBV4-1,TRBJ1-4
ASHWAEHTEAF,TRBV7-9,TRBJ1-1